The source of this T cell receptor beta chain is a study of T-cell reconstitution after alpha-beta-depleted transplantation in children. There are 16 residues in the CDR3. CDR1 and CDR2 from the germline V gene are MNHEY and SVGAGI. V lost 0 bases, J lost 0 bases, and 9 bases lay in between. This clonotype showed up just a few times. Its antigen is unknown. Study conclusions and caveats: Recipient T cells and thymic progenitors that survived gave rise to the high TCRbeta diversity observed at day 60 in some patients. Newly made T cells mostly supplied T-cell counts and diversity one year after transplant. Roughly two months post-transplant, alpha-beta T cells reportedly originated from several hundred graft clones that had expanded.

The authors prepared the TCRbeta library with unique molecular identifiers. TCRdb ran MiXCR on the PCR reads and lists one entry per CDR3 protein. The sample holds roughly 340,000 distinct CDR3 sequences, around 15% seen once. This receptor was taken from a male patient aged 2 to 10 who had a stem cell transplant for acute lymphoblastic leukemia, so the T cells may come from the graft donor. This rearrangement joins TRBV6-5 to TRBJ2-4; D not resolved. The sample here was PBMCs, mostly from graft donor cells, taken 360 days after TCRalphabeta/CD19-depleted stem cell transplant. The CDR3 DNA is TGTGCCAGCAGTTACTCGTATCGCCAAGCCAAAAACATTCAGTACTTC. As protein: CASSYSYRQAKNIQYF.